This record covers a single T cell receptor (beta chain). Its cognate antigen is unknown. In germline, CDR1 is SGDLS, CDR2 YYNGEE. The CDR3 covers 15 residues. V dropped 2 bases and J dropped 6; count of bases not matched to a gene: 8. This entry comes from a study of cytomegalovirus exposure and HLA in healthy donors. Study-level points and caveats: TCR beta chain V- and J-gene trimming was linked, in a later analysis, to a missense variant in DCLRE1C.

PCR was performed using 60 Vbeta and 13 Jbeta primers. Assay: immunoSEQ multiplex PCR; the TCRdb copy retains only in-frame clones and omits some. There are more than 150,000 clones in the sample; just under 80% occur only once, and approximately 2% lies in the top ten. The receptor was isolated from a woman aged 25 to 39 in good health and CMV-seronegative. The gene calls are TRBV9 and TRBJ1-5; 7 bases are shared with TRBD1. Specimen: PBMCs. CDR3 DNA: TGTGCCAGCAGCGTTGGGGCAGGGGGAGGTCAGCCCCAGCATTTT. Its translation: CASSVGAGGGQPQHF.